The 25 T cell receptor beta chains below all came from one sample that was sequenced in a study of T cells in Graves' hyperthyroidism and ophthalmopathy. Researchers took RNA transcripts and amplified the TCR beta CDR3 regions from them. First-round RT-PCR with HTBI primers amplified the TCR CDR3 region. TCRdb analysed the multiplex PCR reads with MiXCR anew, one entry per CDR3 protein. Among fewer than 850,000 distinct CDR3 sequences listed, about 18% were seen once. Input material: blood. These receptors originate from a man aged 50-59 years with Graves' hyperthyroidism.

This clonotype appeared many times. V gene TRBV20-1 combines with J gene TRBJ2-7; possible D gene TRBD1, 5 bases. The V gene lost 0 bases and the J gene lost 4 bases, with 16 bases spanning the gap. Germline V gene data show CDR1 as DFQATT and CDR2 as SNEGSKA (reference sequence). This CDR3 is 15 amino acids long. The CDR3 DNA follows: TGCAGTGCTAGAGATCTCTCAGGGTCTGTTTACGAGCAGTACTTC. Protein product: CSARDLSGSVYEQYF.

This clonotype occurred many times. This chain uses TRBV11-2 with TRBJ2-3; no reliable D call. Germline V gene lookup returns CDR1 SGHAT and CDR2 FQNNGV. V was pared by 5 bases and J by 9 bases, with 15 bases between. The CDR3 consists of 13 residues. The CDR3 sequence: CASSTGWKRTQYF. The CDR3 DNA is TGTGCCAGCAGCACCGGGTGGAAGAGAACGCAGTATTTT.

This clonotype was counted many times. The rearrangement links TRBV5-1 to TRBJ2-1; 10 nucleotides agree with TRBD2. Germline V gene data show CDR1 as SGHRS and CDR2 as YFSETQ. After removal of 4 bases from V and 1 base from J, the junction contained 5 bases not matched to a gene. The CDR3 consists of 16 residues. This CDR3 reads CASSTLAGVSYNEQFF. The CDR3 nucleotides are TGCGCCAGCAGCACCCTAGCGGGAGTTTCCTACAATGAGCAGTTCTTC.

This clonotype showed up many times. This CDR3 is CASSASGIQGGYEQYF. The CDR3 coding sequence is TGTGCCAGCAGTGCCTCCGGGATTCAGGGAGGCTACGAGCAGTACTTC. The chain carries TRBV28 and TRBJ2-7; perhaps TRBD2 as D (6 bases). Per germline, CDR1 MDHEN and CDR2 SYDVKM. With 5 bases removed from V and 3 bases from J, the gap between germline ends came to 20 bases. The CDR3 extends over 16 amino acids.

This clonotype was counted at least ten times. The rearrangement uses TRBV7-8 and TRBJ1-1; D remains ambiguous. The CDR3 has 14 amino acids. Germline CDR1 SGHVS, CDR2 FQNEAQ. Trimming removed 4 bases from V and 0 bases from J, with 9 bases in between. The CDR3 is CASSSEVLNTEAFF. DNA of the CDR3: TGTGCCAGCAGCTCCGAGGTCTTGAACACTGAAGCTTTCTTT.

This chain uses TRBV4-2 with TRBJ1-4; 7 bases are shared with TRBD1. Trimming cost V 2 bases and J 7 bases; bases outside gene matches: 4. CDR1 and CDR2 from the germline V gene are LGHNA and YNFKEQ. The CDR3 covers 14 residues. The CDR3 here is CASSQRQGGEKLFF. The CDR3, as DNA: TGTGCCAGCAGCCAACGACAGGGCGGTGAAAAACTGTTTTTT.

This clonotype has a count of ten or more. The genes are TRBV18 and TRBJ2-3, with D unresolved. Germline-derived CDR1 and CDR2 are KGHSH and LQKENI. CDR3 length: 12 residues. V dropped 8 bases and J dropped 0 bases, with 6 bases sitting between them. In DNA form, the CDR3 reads TGTGCCAGCAGTTTAAGCACAGATACGCAGTATTTT. It is translated as CASSLSTDTQYF.

This clonotype has at least ten counts. The chain joins TRBV7-6 to TRBJ2-2; D may match TRBD1 or TRBD2 (6 bases each). This CDR3 is 14 amino acids long. Germline V gene sequence: CDR1 SGHVS, CDR2 FNYEAQ. V shed 3 bases and J shed 6 bases, with 11 bases lying between them. The CDR3 bases are TGTGCCAGCAGCTTTCCAGGGGAGGCCGGGGAGCTGTTTTTT. Residues: CASSFPGEAGELFF. The complete variable domain, with remaining parts taken from reference TRBV7-6 and TRBJ2-2, reads GAGVSQSPRYKVTKRGQDVALRCDPISGHVSLYWYRQALGQGPEFLTYFNYEAQQDKSGLPNDRFSAERPEGSISTLTIQRTEQRDSAMYRCASSFPGEAGELFFGEGSRLTVL.

This clonotype was seen at least ten times. The chain joins TRBV10-3 to TRBJ2-7; D might be TRBD2 (5 bases). The CDR3 contains 13 residues. V lost 10 bases, J lost 2 bases, and 15 bases lay in between. Germline CDR1 ENHRY, CDR2 SYGVKD. The CDR3 DNA follows: TGTGCCAGCGGCCAGAGAGGGCCCTACGAGCAGTACTTC. It yields the protein CASGQRGPYEQYF.

This clonotype was recorded at least ten times. The CDR3 nucleotides are TGTGCCAGCTCACCACCGTCGCAGAGGGAGACCCAGTACTTC. Translation: CASSPPSQRETQYF. This chain connects TRBV18 to TRBJ2-5; D is undetermined. V lost 0 bases and J 5 bases, leaving 10 bases between the germline ends. Germline V CDR1 and CDR2: KGHSH, LQKENI. The CDR3 is 14 amino acids.

At least ten counts were recorded for this clonotype. The rearrangement joins TRBV18 to TRBJ1-5, with TRBD1 as a possible D gene (5 bases). The ends were cut back, 1 base at V and 6 bases at J, with 13 bases in the middle. Looked up from germline, CDR1 is KGHSH and CDR2 is LQKENI. The CDR3 length is 15 residues. The CDR3 DNA sequence: TGTGCCAGCTCACCACGAGGGGCGCCCCGTCAGCCCCAGCATTTT. It is translated as CASSPRGAPRQPQHF.

The J gene is TRBJ2-2, the V gene TRBV27; D may be TRBD2 (5 bases). V lost 5 bases, J lost 5 bases, and 24 bases lay in between. There are 18 residues in the CDR3. Germline loops: CDR1 MNHEY, CDR2 SMNVEV (reference sequence). The CDR3 DNA is TGTGCCAGCAGTCGACCCACTTCAGTTGCTGGGAGAACCGGGGAGCTGTTTTTT. Protein: CASSRPTSVAGRTGELFF.

This chain connects TRBV13 to TRBJ2-5; 8 nucleotides agree with TRBD1. V dropped 5 bases and J dropped 4; count of bases not matched to a gene: 6. CDR1 is PRHDT, CDR2 FYEKMQ, per germline (reference sequence). The CDR3 length is 14 residues. CDR3 bases: TGTGCCAGCAGCATTAGGACAGGGCCAGAGACCCAGTACTTC. Translation gives CASSIRTGPETQYF.

The chain uses TRBV28 and TRBJ2-7, with no clear D. Between the trimmed V and J ends, which lost 8 bases and 3 bases, there was a span of 8 bases. Per the germline V gene, CDR1 is MDHEN and CDR2 is SYDVKM. The CDR3 consists of 11 residues. CDR3: CASLRDYEQYF. The DNA for the CDR3 is TGTGCCAGCTTGAGAGACTACGAGCAGTACTTC.

In its sample, this clonotype was seen many times. The genes are TRBV27 and TRBJ1-1, with TRBD1 as a possible D gene (5 bases). CDR3 length: 15 amino acids. Germline CDR1 reads MNHEY; CDR2 reads SMNVEV (reference sequence). V was shortened by 0 bases and J by 3 bases, with 11 bases between the two germline ends. CDR3 sequence (DNA): TGTGCCAGCAGTTTATCGTGGGGGAGGGACACTGAAGCTTTCTTT. Protein product: CASSLSWGRDTEAFF.

The CDR3 coding sequence is TGTGCCAGCAGTGACTTGACCAAAGGGGGGAATTCAGGGGGACGACAAGAGACCCAGTACTTC. Protein sequence: CASSDLTKGGNSGGRQETQYF. This sequence joins TRBV6-1 and TRBJ2-5, with D tentatively TRBD1 (7 bases). This CDR3 spans 21 amino acids. The germline V and J ends were trimmed by 3 bases and 2 bases, with 31 bases remaining between them. CDR1 and CDR2 (germline): MNHNS, SASEGT.

This clonotype has a handful of counts. J is TRBJ2-3 and V is TRBV7-2; TRBD1 matches 7 bases. This CDR3 is built from 16 residues. V dropped 1 base and J dropped 0; count of bases not matched to a gene: 4. Germline V gives CDR1 SGHTA, CDR2 FQGNSA. The CDR3 nucleotides read TGTGCCAGCAGCTTAGAATGGGGACAGAGCACAGATACGCAGTATTTT. Encoded protein: CASSLEWGQSTDTQYF.

This clonotype came up a few times. The rearrangement joins TRBV18 to TRBJ2-3; D perhaps matches TRBD1 (5 bases). The germline V and J ends were trimmed by 8 bases and 3 bases, with 18 bases remaining between them. The length of the CDR3 is 15 residues. Germline V gene data show CDR1 as KGHSH and CDR2 as LQKENI. The CDR3 coding sequence is TGTGCCAGCAGCCGGACACCAGGGCCGACAGATACGCAGTATTTT. Translation gives CASSRTPGPTDTQYF.

At least ten counts were recorded for this clonotype. J is TRBJ2-7 and V is TRBV24-1; weak D call: TRBD1 (6 bases). This CDR3 region has 13 residues. Trimming removed 3 bases from V and 7 bases from J, with 12 bases in between. Germline-derived CDR1 and CDR2 are KGHDR and SFDVKD. Here the CDR3 DNA reads TGTGCCACCAGTGATAACACAGGGTTAGAGCAGTACTTC. Its translation: CATSDNTGLEQYF.

This clonotype was recorded many times. The chain has TRBV20-1 and TRBJ1-1; D ambiguous. The CDR3 loop spans 13 amino acids. Looked up from germline, CDR1 is DFQATT and CDR2 is SNEGSKA (reference sequence). Between the trimmed V and J ends, which lost 4 bases and 1 base, there was a span of 10 bases. This CDR3 is CSATSVRNTEAFF. The CDR3 region has the DNA TGCAGTGCTACTTCAGTAAGGAACACTGAAGCTTTCTTT.

A few counts support this clonotype. J is TRBJ2-6 and V is TRBV4-3, with a weak D call TRBD1 (6 bases). CDR3 size: 16 residues. Trimming left V 1 base short and J 4 bases short, with 11 bases between. The germline V gene encodes CDR1 LGHNA and CDR2 YSLEER. The chain's CDR3 is CASSQAQGLGANVLTF. In nucleotides, the CDR3 is TGCGCCAGCAGCCAAGCGCAGGGGTTGGGGGCCAACGTCCTGACTTTC.

The sample holds many counts of this clonotype. The V and J genes are TRBV28 and TRBJ1-2; D is ambiguous. Germline lookup yields CDR1 MDHEN and CDR2 SYDVKM. The CDR3 runs to 13 residues. V was pared by 1 base and J by 8 bases, with 11 bases between. Written as DNA, the CDR3 is TGTGCCAGCAGTTTATTTAACGGCGGGGGCTACACCTTC. Translated, it gives CASSLFNGGGYTF.

This clonotype was counted many times. This chain joins TRBV2 and TRBJ2-1; D gene uncertain. CDR1 SNHLY and CDR2 FYNNEI come from the germline V gene. The V and J ends lost 4 bases and 2 bases respectively, with 6 bases between them. The CDR3 runs 13 residues. The CDR3 DNA sequence: TGTGCCAGCAGTGGTGGACCCTACAATGAGCAGTTCTTC. Encoded protein: CASSGGPYNEQFF.

This clonotype was recorded a few times. V is TRBV9 and J is TRBJ2-1; D ambiguous. Germline V gene data show CDR1 as SGDLS and CDR2 as YYNGEE. CDR3 size: 16 residues. Trimming left V 7 bases short and J 0 bases short, with 17 bases between. As DNA, the CDR3 is TGTGCCAGCCCAGAATCTTGGCAAAGCTCCTACAATGAGCAGTTCTTC. This gives the protein CASPESWQSSYNEQFF.

This clonotype was detected many times. This rearrangement joins TRBV28 to TRBJ2-4, with 10 bases aligning to TRBD1. J lost 14 bases, V lost 4 bases, and 11 bases had no gene match. This CDR3 is 14 amino acids long. Germline CDR1 and CDR2: MDHEN and SYDVKM. CDR3 in DNA: TGTGCCAGCAGTTCACCCGGGACAGGGGCCTCGGAGTACTTC. Translated, it gives CASSSPGTGASEYF.